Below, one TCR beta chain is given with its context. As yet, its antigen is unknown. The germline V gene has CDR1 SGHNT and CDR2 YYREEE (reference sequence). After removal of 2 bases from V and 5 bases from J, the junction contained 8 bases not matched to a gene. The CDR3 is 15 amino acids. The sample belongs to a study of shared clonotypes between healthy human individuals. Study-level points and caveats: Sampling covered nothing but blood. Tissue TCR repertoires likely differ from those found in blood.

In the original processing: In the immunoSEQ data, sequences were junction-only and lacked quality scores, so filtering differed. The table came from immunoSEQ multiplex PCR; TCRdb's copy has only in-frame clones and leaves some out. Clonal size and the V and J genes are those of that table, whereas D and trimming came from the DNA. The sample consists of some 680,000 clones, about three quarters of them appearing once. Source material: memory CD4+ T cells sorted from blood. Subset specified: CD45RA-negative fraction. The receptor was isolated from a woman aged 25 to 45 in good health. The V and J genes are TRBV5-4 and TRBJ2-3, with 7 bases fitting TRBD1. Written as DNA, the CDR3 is TGTGCCAGCAGCTTACGCACAGGGGCGGGAGATACGCAGTATTTT. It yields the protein CASSLRTGAGDTQYF.